The present entry profiles one T cell receptor beta chain with its context. It lacks a known antigen. No clone much larger than this one lies a single base away; base qualities are absent. Whole blood was collected in K2EDTA tubes by collaborating institutions according to the institutions' own protocols. For TCRbeta analysis, collaborators shipped samples in one of three forms: frozen whole blood, isolated PBMCs, or DNA extracted from either of those sample types. The CDR3 has 14 amino acids, counting the end cysteine and phenylalanine. The read is trimmed to its CDR3 DNA, 42 bases read in frame from base 1. V gives up 5 bases and J gives up 4 bases, and the segment between their germline ends measures 12 bases. The germline V gene gives CDR1 as SNHLY and CDR2 as FYNNEI. These data originate in a study of blood T cell repertoires in COVID-19 (dated by TCRdb to between 2020 and 2021). Some background on the complete study: The collaborator samples originated in the United States, Italy and Spain and spanned the acute and convalescent phases of COVID-19. The material from the prospective study consisted of cDNA or gDNA derived from T cells, B-cell-depleted T cells, or PBMCs. Subjects who had been exposed to COVID-19, were actively infected with it, or had recovered from it provided the deeply sampled blood TCRbeta repertoires that made up the dataset. A freely available public database, intended as a resource for researchers studying the immune response to SARS-CoV-2, is where the repertoires were released. The samples were drawn from two sources: the first 160 participants of the ongoing ImmuneRACE study, and over 1,000 subjects contributed by 6 global collaborators. A de-identified subject ID, COVID-19 status, age in years and sex were almost always included in the sample metadata. Where HLA class I and class II types were available, the types were taken from metadata supplied by the sample provider, not from assay-based typing. Findings and caveats that apply to the study as a whole: Clinical and demographic metadata were provided uncurated, with the amount varying by source and participant.

TCRbeta CDR3 regions were amplified from genomic DNA by means of the immunoSEQ Assay, a bias-controlled multiplex PCR. On the authors' methods: The number of nucleated cells in each sample was estimated from the amplification of reference gene primers within the assay. To quantify the absolute abundance of each unique TCRbeta CDR3 rearrangement, sequence reads were collapsed and filtered. For each sample, productive Simpson clonality was calculated by taking the square root of Simpson's diversity index across productive rearrangements. TCRdb took over this immuneACCESS table, retaining in-frame rearrangements with V and J assigned. Such tables are incomplete; in checked studies, under half of the missing clones stem from an unresolved V gene, and the remainder is unexplained. The V and J calls and the clone size are those of that table, but D and trimming were determined from the DNA. The sample includes about 130,000 clones, with approximately 82% observed a single time. The ten largest clones capture 3.5% to 4.5% of the sample.

The sample taken for sequencing was peripheral blood. This chain is built from TRBV2 and TRBJ1-5, with the D gene not clear enough to name. The TCR comes from a woman between 50 and 59 years old with acute or convalescent COVID-19. The CDR3 in this case is CASSTLSVNQPQHF. The sequence in DNA is TGTGCCAGCAGTACCCTAAGCGTTAATCAGCCCCAGCATTTT.